By sample share, the clone carrying this TCR beta chain is medium-sized (0.01 to 0.1%). TCRdb used MiXCR to reprocess the RT-PCR reads, holding one entry per CDR3 protein. The profile covers 680 or so distinct CDR3 sequences, with about 0.8% appearing a single time and approximately 45% taken by the ten largest. This record belongs to a study of patients and donors after allogeneic stem cell transplantation. The CDR3 totals 9 residues. This TCR was recovered from a human donor who was either an allogeneic HSCT recipient or a stem cell or donor lymphocyte infusion donor (not recorded which). It is not recorded whose cells these are; they may come from a transplant donor. Sequencing used blood, either unsorted or a sorted T cell fraction (not recorded which). V is TRBV21-1 and J is TRBJ1-2; the table assigns TRBD1, which was not confirmed against the DNA. TRBV21-1 is a pseudogene locus. The CDR3 DNA follows: TGTGCCGAGGGGGAAGGCTACACCTTC. It translates to CAEGEGYTF.